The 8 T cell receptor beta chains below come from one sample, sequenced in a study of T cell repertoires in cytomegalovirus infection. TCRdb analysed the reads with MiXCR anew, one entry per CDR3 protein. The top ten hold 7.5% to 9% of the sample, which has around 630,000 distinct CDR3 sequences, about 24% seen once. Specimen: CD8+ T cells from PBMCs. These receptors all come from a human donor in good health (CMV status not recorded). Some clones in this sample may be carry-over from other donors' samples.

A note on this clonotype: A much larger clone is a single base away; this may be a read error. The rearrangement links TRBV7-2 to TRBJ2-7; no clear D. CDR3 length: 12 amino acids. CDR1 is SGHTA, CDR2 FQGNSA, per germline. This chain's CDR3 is CANSPVPYEQYF. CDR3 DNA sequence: TGTGCCAACAGCCCCGTGCCCTACGAGCAGTACTTC.

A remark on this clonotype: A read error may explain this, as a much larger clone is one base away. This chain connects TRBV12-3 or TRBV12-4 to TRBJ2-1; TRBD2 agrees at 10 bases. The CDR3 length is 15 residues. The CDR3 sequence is CVSTPGTSDNNEQFF. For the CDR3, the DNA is TGTGTCAGCACCCCCGGGACTAGCGACAACAATGAGCAGTTCTTC.

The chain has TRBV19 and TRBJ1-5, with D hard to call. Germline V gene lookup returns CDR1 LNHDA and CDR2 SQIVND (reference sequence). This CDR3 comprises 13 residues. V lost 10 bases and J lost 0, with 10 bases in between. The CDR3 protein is CATRRHSNQPQHF. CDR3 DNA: TGTGCCACCCGACGCCATAGCAATCAGCCCCAGCATTTT. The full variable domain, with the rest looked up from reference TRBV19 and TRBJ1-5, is DGGITQSPKYLFRKEGQNVTLSCEQNLNHDAMYWYRQDPGQGLRLIYYSQIVNDFQKGDIAEGYSVSREKKESFPLTVTSAQKNPTAFYLCATRRHSNQPQHFGDGTRLSIL.

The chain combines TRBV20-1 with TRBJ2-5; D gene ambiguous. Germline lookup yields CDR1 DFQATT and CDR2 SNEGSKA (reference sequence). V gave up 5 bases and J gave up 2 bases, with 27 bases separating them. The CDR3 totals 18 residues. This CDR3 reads CSAPPTPLEDPHQETQYF. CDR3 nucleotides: TGCAGTGCTCCCCCCACTCCCCTCGAGGACCCACATCAAGAGACCCAGTACTTC.

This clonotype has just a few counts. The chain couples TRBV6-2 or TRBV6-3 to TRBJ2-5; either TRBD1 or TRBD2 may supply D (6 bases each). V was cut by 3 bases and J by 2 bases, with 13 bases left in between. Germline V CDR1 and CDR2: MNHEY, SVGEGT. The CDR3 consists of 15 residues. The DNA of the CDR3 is TGTGCCAGCAGTTATCCGGGGGCACATCAAGAGACCCAGTACTTC. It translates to CASSYPGAHQETQYF.

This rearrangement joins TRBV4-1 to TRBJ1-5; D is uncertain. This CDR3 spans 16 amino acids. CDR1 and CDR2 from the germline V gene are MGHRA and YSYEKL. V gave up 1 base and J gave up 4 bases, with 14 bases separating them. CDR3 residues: CASSQGTLGRNQPQHF. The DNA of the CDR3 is TGCGCCAGCAGCCAAGGGACTTTAGGACGGAATCAGCCCCAGCATTTT.

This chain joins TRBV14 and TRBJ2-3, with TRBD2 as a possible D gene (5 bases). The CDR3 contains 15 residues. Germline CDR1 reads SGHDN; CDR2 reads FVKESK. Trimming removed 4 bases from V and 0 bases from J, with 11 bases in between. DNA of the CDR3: TGTGCCAGCAGCCTCGGGGAAGTTAGCACAGATACGCAGTATTTT. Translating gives CASSLGEVSTDTQYF.

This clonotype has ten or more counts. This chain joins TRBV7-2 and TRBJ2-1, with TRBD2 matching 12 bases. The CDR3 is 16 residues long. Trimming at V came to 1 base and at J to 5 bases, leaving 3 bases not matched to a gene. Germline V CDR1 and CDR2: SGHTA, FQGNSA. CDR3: CASSLELAGGHNEQFF. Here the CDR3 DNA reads TGTGCCAGCAGCTTAGAACTAGCGGGGGGCCACAATGAGCAGTTCTTC. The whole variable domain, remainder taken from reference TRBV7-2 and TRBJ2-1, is GAGVSQSPSNKVTEKGKDVELRCDPISGHTALYWYRQSLGQGLEFLIYFQGNSAPDKSGLPSDRFSAERTGGSVSTLTIQRTQQEDSAVYLCASSLELAGGHNEQFFGPGTRLTVL.